This TCR beta chain was obtained from a study of shared clonotypes between healthy human individuals. Study as a whole: A couple of women and a few men aged 18 to 49 served as donors.

Measured with immunoSEQ multiplex PCR; TCRdb has only the in-frame clones, and not every one. The top ten clones hold 0.39% of a sample with a few million clones, more than 85% of them seen once. This clone was seen more than once but under ten times. The sample has other DNA sequences that encode this CDR3 too. Germline CDR1 SGHRS, CDR2 YFSETQ. V was pared by 5 bases and J by 1 base, with 9 bases between. This CDR3 spans 13 amino acids. The sample comprised naive CD4+ T cells from PBMCs. Subset noted: CD45RA+ positively selected. The receptor's source is a man younger than 35 in good health. Some clones in this sample may be carry-over from other donors' samples. The rearrangement joins TRBV5-1 to TRBJ1-1; D possibly corresponds to TRBD1 (5 bases). The CDR3 is CASSYTGNTEAFF. The CDR3 nucleotides read TGCGCCAGCAGTTATACAGGGAACACTGAAGCTTTCTTT.